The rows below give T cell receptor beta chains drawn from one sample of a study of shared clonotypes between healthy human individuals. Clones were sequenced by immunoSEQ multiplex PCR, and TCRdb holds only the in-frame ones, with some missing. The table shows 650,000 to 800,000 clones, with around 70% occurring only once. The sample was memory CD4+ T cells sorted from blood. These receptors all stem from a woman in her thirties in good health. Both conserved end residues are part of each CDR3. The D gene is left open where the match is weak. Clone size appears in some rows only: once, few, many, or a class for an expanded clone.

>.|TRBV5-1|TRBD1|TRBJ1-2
TGCGCCAGCAGCTTGGATCCAGGGGGCCTTGGCTACACCTTC
CASSLDPGGLGYTF
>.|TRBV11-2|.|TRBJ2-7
TGTGCCAGCAGCCCCCTAAGGAGGTCGCGAGGGCTCTCCTACGAGCAGTACTTC
CASSPLRRSRGLSYEQYF
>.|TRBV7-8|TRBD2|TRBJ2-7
TGTGCCAGCAGCACCGGGACTAGCGGGAGTGTGGTTTACGAGCAGTACTTC
CASSTGTSGSVVYEQYF
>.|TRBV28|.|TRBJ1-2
TGTGCCAGCAGTTTACTCGCTGGTAACGGGGTTAATTCTGGCTACACCTTC
CASSLLAGNGVNSGYTF
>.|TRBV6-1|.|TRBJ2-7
TGTGCCAGCAGTGCTAGGTTAGCTGCGAGTTCCTACGAGCAGTACTTC
CASSARLAASSYEQYF
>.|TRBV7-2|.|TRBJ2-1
TGTGCCAGCAGCTTAGTACCGGGGGCCAATGAGCAGTTCTTC
CASSLVPGANEQFF
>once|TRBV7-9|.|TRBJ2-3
TGTGCCAGCAACACAGGGCCAGATACGCAGTATTTT
CASNTGPDTQYF
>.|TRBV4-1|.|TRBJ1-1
TGCGCCAGCAGCCAAGCTTCGCTACAGCTTGCTTTCTTT
CASSQASLQLAFF
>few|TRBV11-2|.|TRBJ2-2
TGTGCCAGCAGCACCCTTTGGGGGAGGGGGCCCACCGGGGAGCTGTTTTTT
CASSTLWGRGPTGELFF
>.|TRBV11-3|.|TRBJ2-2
TGTGCCAGCAGCTTATCGTTCGGTGGTTCCGGGGAGCTGTTTTTT
CASSLSFGGSGELFF
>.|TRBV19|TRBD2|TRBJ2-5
TGTGCCAGTAGTCTGTGGACTAGCGGCAAACTAGAGACCCAGTACTTC
CASSLWTSGKLETQYF
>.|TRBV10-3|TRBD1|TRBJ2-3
TGTGCCAGCAGCGCAGACAGGGGCCAGGCCGGCACAGATACGCAGTATTTT
CASSADRGQAGTDTQYF
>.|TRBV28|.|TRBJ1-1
TGTGCCAGCAGTTTTCTCGTCGGACCGGAAAGAACTGAAGCTTTCTTT
CASSFLVGPERTEAFF
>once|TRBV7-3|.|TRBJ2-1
TGTGCCAGCAGCAAGCAACGGACCGAAAGCCAGTACAATGAGCAGTTCTTC
CASSKQRTESQYNEQFF
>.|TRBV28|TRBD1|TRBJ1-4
TGTGCCAGCAGGGGGGCCGGACAGGGGCAGGAAAAACTGTTTTTT
CASRGAGQGQEKLFF
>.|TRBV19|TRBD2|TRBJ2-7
TGTGCCAGTACGGCGGGAGCATTCCCCTACGAGCAGTACTTC
CASTAGAFPYEQYF
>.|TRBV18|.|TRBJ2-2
TGTGCCAGCTCACCATACCAGATAGGATCGAACACCGGGGAGCTGTTTTTT
CASSPYQIGSNTGELFF
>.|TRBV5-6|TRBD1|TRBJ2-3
TGTGCCAGCAGCTCTGGCAGGGGGACAGATACGCAGTATTTT
CASSSGRGTDTQYF
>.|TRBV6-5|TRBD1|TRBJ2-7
TGTGCCAGCAGTTACTCGAGCAGGGGGCAAAGTTACGAGCAGTACTTC
CASSYSSRGQSYEQYF
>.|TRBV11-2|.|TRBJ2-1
TGTGCCAGCAGCCCTGGGGGGGGCGGGAGCTATGAGCAGTTCTTC
CASSPGGGGSYEQFF
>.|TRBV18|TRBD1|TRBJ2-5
TGTGCCAGCTCCCCGCAATCGGGACAGGAAGAGACCCAGTACTTC
CASSPQSGQEETQYF
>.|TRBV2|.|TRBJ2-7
TGTGCCTGTTCAGGCCTCCGGGGGAACGAGCAGTACTTC
CACSGLRGNEQYF
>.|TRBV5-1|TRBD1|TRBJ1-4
TGCGCCAGCAGCTTGGGGGGACAGGGGGCCCGTGAAAAACTGTTTTTT
CASSLGGQGAREKLFF
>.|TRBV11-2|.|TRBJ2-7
TGTGCCAGCAGGTCTCTAGTCTCCTACGAGCAGTACTTC
CASRSLVSYEQYF
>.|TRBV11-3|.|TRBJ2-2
TGTGCCAGCAGCGCACCGGGACGGACCGGGGAGCTGTTTTTT
CASSAPGRTGELFF
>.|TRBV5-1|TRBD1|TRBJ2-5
TGCGCCAGCAGCCTAGACAGGGGTCAAGAGACCCAGTACTTC
CASSLDRGQETQYF
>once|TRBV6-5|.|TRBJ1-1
TGTGCCAGCAGCTATGACAGCAACACTGAAGCTTTCTTT
CASSYDSNTEAFF
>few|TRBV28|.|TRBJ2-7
TGTGCCAGCAGCCCTAGCGGACAGGGTGGGTCCTACGAGCAGTACTTC
CASSPSGQGGSYEQYF
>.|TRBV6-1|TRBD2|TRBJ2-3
TGTGCCAGCAGTGACTTTACTAGCGGGAGGGCCAAAGATACGCAGTATTTT
CASSDFTSGRAKDTQYF
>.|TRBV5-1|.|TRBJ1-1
TGCGCCAGCAGCTTGGGGCAGATGGGGACTGAAGCTTTCTTT
CASSLGQMGTEAFF
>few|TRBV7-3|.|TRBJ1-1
TGTGCCAGCAGCCCATCGACAGGGAACACTGAAGCTTTCTTT
CASSPSTGNTEAFF
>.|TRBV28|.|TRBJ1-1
TGTGCCAGCAGTCCCCGGGCCAGATATACTGAAGCTTTCTTT
CASSPRARYTEAFF
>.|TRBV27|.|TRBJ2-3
TGTGCCAGCAAGGTCCTCTATTCAGGGGAGGGCCGAAAGGGGCAGTATTTT
CASKVLYSGEGRKGQYF
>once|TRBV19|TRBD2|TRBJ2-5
TGTGCCAGTAGTTCCCTAGCGGGAGGAGAGACCCAGTACTTC
CASSSLAGGETQYF
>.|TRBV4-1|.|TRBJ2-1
TGCGCCAGCAGCCAAGTTTTATCTGTCAATGAGCAGTTCTTC
CASSQVLSVNEQFF
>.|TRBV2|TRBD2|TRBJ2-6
TGTGCCAGCAGAGCCGGGACTAGCGGGAGGACTAATTCTGGGGCCAACGTCCTGACTTTC
CASRAGTSGRTNSGANVLTF
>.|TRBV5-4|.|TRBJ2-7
TGTGCCAGCACCAAGGAAGGGGGGAGTTCCTACGAGCAGTACTTC
CASTKEGGSSYEQYF
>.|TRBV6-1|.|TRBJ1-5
TGTGCCAGCAGCGGCAGGGGAATCCAGCATTTT
CASSGRGIQHF
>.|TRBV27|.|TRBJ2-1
TGTGCCAGCAGAAACCCAGGGCCCGGGAGCAATGAGCAGTTCTTC
CASRNPGPGSNEQFF
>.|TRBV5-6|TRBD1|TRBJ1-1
TGTGCCAGCAGCCAATACAGGGGGGGCACTGAAGCTTTCTTT
CASSQYRGGTEAFF
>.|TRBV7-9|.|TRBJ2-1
TGTGCCAGCAGCAAAATACATACTTTGGCCGCCGAGGAGCAGTTCTTC
CASSKIHTLAAEEQFF
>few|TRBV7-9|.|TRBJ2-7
TGTGCCAGCAGCTTATCCCCCTCCTACGAGCAGTACTTC
CASSLSPSYEQYF
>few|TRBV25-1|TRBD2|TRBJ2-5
TGTGCCAGTACCTCTAGCGGAAACCTCAGGAAGACCCAGTACTTC
CASTSSGNLRKTQYF
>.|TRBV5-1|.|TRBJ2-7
TGCGCCAGCAGCCTACAGGGAAAGGGCTACGAGCAGTACTTC
CASSLQGKGYEQYF
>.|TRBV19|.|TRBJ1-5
TGTGCCAGTAAGGACGGGGATCAGCCCCAGCATTTT
CASKDGDQPQHF